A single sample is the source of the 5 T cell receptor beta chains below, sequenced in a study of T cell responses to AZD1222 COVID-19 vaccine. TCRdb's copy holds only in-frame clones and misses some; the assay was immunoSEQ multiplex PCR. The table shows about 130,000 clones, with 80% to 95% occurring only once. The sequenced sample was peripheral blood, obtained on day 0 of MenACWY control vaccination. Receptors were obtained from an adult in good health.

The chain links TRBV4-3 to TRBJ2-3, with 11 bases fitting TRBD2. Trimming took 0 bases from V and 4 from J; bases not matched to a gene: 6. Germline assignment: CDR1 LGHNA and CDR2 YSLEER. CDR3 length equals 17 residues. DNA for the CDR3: TGCGCCAGCAGCCAAGATAGCGGGGGGGCCATAGCAGATACGCAGTATTTT. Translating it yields CASSQDSGGAIADTQYF.

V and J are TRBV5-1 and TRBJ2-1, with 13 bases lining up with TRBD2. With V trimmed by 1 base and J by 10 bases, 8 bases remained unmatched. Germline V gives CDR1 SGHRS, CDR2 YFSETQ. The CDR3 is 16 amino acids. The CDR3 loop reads CASSLPGLAGVSEQFF. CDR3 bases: TGCGCCAGCAGCTTGCCCGGACTAGCGGGAGTAAGCGAGCAGTTCTTC.

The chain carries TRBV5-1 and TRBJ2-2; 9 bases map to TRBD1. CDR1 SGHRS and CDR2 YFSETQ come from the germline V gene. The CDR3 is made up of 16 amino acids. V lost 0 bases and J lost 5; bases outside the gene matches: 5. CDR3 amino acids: CASSLAPGTGTGELFF. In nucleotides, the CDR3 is TGCGCCAGCAGCTTGGCACCCGGGACAGGGACCGGGGAGCTGTTTTTT.

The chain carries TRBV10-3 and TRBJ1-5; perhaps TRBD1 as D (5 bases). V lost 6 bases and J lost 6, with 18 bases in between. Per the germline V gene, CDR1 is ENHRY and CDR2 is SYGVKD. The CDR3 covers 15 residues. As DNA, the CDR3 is TGTGCCATCAGCCTGGGGGGAGGGGACGCTCAGCCCCAGCATTTT. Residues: CAISLGGGDAQPQHF.

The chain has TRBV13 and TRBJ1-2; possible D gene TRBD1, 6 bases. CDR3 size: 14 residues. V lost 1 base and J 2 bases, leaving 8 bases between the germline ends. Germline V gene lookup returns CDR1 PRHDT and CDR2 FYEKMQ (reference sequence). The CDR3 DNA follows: TGTGCCAGCAGCTTAGACAGGGCGAACTATGGCTACACCTTC. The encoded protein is CASSLDRANYGYTF. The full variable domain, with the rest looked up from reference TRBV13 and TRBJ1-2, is AAGVIQSPRHLIKEKRETATLKCYPIPRHDTVYWYQQGPGQDPQFLISFYEKMQSDKGSIPDRFSAQQFSDYHSELNMSSLELGDSALYFCASSLDRANYGYTFGSGTRLTVV.